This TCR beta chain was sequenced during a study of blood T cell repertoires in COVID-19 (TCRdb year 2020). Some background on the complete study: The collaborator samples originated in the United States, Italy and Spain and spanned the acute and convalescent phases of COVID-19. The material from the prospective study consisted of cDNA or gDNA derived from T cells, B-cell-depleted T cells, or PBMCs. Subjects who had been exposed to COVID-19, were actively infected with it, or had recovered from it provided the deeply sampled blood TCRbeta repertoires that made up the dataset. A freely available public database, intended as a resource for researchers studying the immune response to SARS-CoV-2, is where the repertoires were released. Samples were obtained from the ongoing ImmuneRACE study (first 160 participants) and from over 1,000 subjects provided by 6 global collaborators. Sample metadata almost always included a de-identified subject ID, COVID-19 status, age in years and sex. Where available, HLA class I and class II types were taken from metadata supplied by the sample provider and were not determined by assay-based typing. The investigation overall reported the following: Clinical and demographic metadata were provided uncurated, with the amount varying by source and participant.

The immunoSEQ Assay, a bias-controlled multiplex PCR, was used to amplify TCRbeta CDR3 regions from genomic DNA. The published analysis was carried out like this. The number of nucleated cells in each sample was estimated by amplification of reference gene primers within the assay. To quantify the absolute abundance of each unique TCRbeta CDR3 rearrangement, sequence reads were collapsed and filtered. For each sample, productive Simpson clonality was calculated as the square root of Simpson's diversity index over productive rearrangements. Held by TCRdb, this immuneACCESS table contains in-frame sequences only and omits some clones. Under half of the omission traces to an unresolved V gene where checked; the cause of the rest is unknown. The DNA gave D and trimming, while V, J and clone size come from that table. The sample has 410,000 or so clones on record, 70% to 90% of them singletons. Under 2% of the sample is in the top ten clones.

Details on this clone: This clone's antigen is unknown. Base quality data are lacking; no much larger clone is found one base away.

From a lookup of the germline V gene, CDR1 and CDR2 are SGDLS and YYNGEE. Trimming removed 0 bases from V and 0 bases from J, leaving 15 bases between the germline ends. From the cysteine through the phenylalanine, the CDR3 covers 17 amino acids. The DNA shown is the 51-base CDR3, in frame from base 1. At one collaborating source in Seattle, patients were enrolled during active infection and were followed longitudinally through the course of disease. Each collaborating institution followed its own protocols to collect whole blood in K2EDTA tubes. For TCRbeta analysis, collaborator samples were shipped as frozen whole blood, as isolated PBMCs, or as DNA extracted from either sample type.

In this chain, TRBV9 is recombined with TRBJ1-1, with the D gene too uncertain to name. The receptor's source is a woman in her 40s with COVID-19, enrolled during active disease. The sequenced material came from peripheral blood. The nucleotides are TGTGCCAGCAGCGTAGCTGGTACGGTACTCATGAACACTGAAGCTTTCTTT. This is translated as CASSVAGTVLMNTEAFF.